This entry lists 32 T cell receptor beta chains sequenced from one sample in a study of PD-1 blockade in classical Hodgkin lymphoma. Every patient experienced relapse after autologous stem cell transplantation, and brentuximab vedotin exposure varied. Sequencing was performed with immunoSEQ multiplex PCR; in TCRdb, only in-frame clones are kept and a portion is missing. The data show around 10,000 clones, approximately 90% seen once. Sample: peripheral blood mononuclear cells (PBMCs), taken at baseline. The source is a human donor with classical Hodgkin lymphoma.

The chain couples TRBV6-5 to TRBJ1-3; the D is unclear. The ends were cut back, 2 bases at V and 3 bases at J, with 8 bases in the middle. Germline V CDR1 and CDR2: MNHEY, SVGAGI. CDR3 length: 14 residues. The CDR3 protein is CASSYKHGGNTIYF. The CDR3 DNA is TGTGCCAGCAGTTACAAACACGGTGGAAACACCATATATTTT.

The J gene is TRBJ1-1, the V gene TRBV28, with D possibly TRBD1 on 5 matching bases. Trimming shortened V by 3 bases and J by 3 bases, and 8 bases separated the two germline ends. Germline CDR1 is MDHEN and CDR2 is SYDVKM. The CDR3 runs 13 residues. CDR3 in DNA: TGTGCCAGCAGTTTGGCAGGGTACACTGAAGCTTTCTTT. Translated, it gives CASSLAGYTEAFF.

This rearrangement joins TRBV28 to TRBJ1-1, with 10 bases matching TRBD1. The J segment lost 6 bases and the V segment lost 5 bases, leaving 9 bases of the junction unmatched. The CDR3 has 15 residues. CDR1 is MDHEN and CDR2 is SYDVKM in the germline V gene. CDR3 nucleotides: TGTGCCAGCAGTCTGCCCGACAGGGGGCGAGCTGAAGCTTTCTTT. As protein: CASSLPDRGRAEAFF. Full variable domain (missing parts from reference TRBV28 and TRBJ1-1): DVKVTQSSRYLVKRTGEKVFLECVQDMDHENMFWYRQDPGLGLRLIYFSYDVKMKEKGDIPEGYSVSREKKERFSLILESASTNQTSMYLCASSLPDRGRAEAFFGQGTRLTVV.

The chain combines TRBV7-8 with TRBJ1-1; D not certain. The V gene lost 1 base and the J gene lost 6 bases, with 6 bases spanning the gap. The CDR3 is 12 residues long. CDR1 and CDR2 from the germline V gene are SGHVS and FQNEAQ. The DNA for the CDR3 is TGTGCCAGCAGCTTAGGAACGGCTGAAGCTTTCTTT. Translated, it gives CASSLGTAEAFF. The full variable domain, its missing parts supplied by reference TRBV7-8 and TRBJ1-1, is GAGVSQSPRYKVAKRGQDVALRCDPISGHVSLFWYQQALGQGPEFLTYFQNEAQLDKSGLPSDRFFAERPEGSVSTLKIQRTQQEDSAVYLCASSLGTAEAFFGQGTRLTVV.

The V gene is TRBV30, the J gene TRBJ2-1, with TRBD2 as a possible D gene (7 bases). Per germline, CDR1 GTSNPN and CDR2 SVGIG (reference sequence). The CDR3 totals 14 residues. With 1 base removed from V and 11 bases from J, the gap between germline ends came to 18 bases. The CDR3 spells CAWSAMGEGHKQFF. DNA for the CDR3: TGTGCCTGGAGTGCCATGGGGGAGGGACATAAGCAGTTCTTC.

This chain uses TRBV7-8 with TRBJ2-7; the D gene could be TRBD1 or TRBD2 (6 bases each). Germline CDR1 is SGHVS and CDR2 is FQNEAQ. The ends were cut back, 1 base at V and 1 base at J, with 17 bases in the middle. CDR3 length: 17 residues. The CDR3 DNA reads as TGTGCCAGCAGCTTAGATGAGTTAGGGGGGCCTTCCTACGAGCAGTACTTC. Its protein is CASSLDELGGPSYEQYF.

The chain joins TRBV6-1 to TRBJ2-2; 9 bases map to TRBD1. The CDR3 extends over 14 amino acids. Germline CDR1 reads MNHNS; CDR2 reads SASEGT. V shed 5 bases and J 7 bases; nucleotides not matched to a gene: 5. CDR3 sequence (DNA): TGTGCCAGCAGTTGGGACAGGGATGTCGGGGAGCTGTTTTTT. Translating it yields CASSWDRDVGELFF.

This clone showed up just once. The rearrangement uses TRBV2 and TRBJ2-7, with 8 bases matching TRBD1. Trimming cost V 7 bases and J 3 bases; bases outside gene matches: 8. CDR1 is SNHLY, CDR2 FYNNEI, per germline. The CDR3 runs 14 residues. Written as DNA, the CDR3 is TGTGCCAGCACCCCCGGACAGGGAGTCTACGAGCAGTACTTC. It specifies CASTPGQGVYEQYF.

The chain uses TRBV28 and TRBJ1-5; perhaps TRBD1 as D (5 bases). This CDR3 is 14 amino acids long. The germline V and J ends were trimmed by 5 bases and 5 bases, with 13 bases remaining between them. Germline lookup yields CDR1 MDHEN and CDR2 SYDVKM. CDR3 region: CASSGGGRDQPQHF. CDR3 bases: TGTGCCAGCAGTGGGGGGGGAAGGGATCAGCCCCAGCATTTT.

Here the CDR3 reads CASSGTGTPEPQHF. In nucleotides, the CDR3 is TGTGCCAGCAGCGGTACCGGGACACCAGAGCCCCAGCATTTT. This sequence joins TRBV6-1 and TRBJ1-5; D is perhaps TRBD1 (6 bases). V was shortened by 6 bases and J by 8 bases, with 17 bases between the two germline ends. The length of the CDR3 is 14 residues. The germline gives CDR1 MNHNS, CDR2 SASEGT.

The genes are TRBV5-4 and TRBJ2-7; TRBD1 might be the D (6 bases). Trimming pared 4 bases from V and 2 bases from J, leaving 19 bases between. From germline, CDR1 is SGHNT and CDR2 YYREEE (reference sequence). CDR3 length: 16 amino acids. The CDR3 coding sequence is TGTGCCAGCAGCCGAGAAGGTCAGGGGCCCACCTACGAGCAGTACTTC. It is translated as CASSREGQGPTYEQYF.

In its sample, this clone was seen a few times. The chain links TRBV19 to TRBJ1-2, with unresolved D. The ends were cut back, 7 bases at V and 5 bases at J, with 17 bases in the middle. This CDR3 comprises 14 residues. Germline CDR1 LNHDA, CDR2 SQIVND (reference sequence). The CDR3 nucleotides read TGTGCCAGTACCCGCGACGAGGGCATTTATGGCTACACCTTC. Translated, it gives CASTRDEGIYGYTF. The entire variable domain, with the rest obtained from reference TRBV19 and TRBJ1-2, is as follows: DGGITQSPKYLFRKEGQNVTLSCEQNLNHDAMYWYRQDPGQGLRLIYYSQIVNDFQKGDIAEGYSVSREKKESFPLTVTSAQKNPTAFYLCASTRDEGIYGYTFGSGTRLTVV.

The V call is TRBV4-2, the J call TRBJ2-7; the match to TRBD1 covers 8 bases. Germline assignment: CDR1 LGHNA and CDR2 YNFKEQ. The CDR3 spans 14 residues. V was pared by 4 bases and J by 0 bases, with 2 bases of the junction left unmatched. CDR3 protein: CASSRDRSSYEQYF. For the CDR3, the DNA is TGTGCCAGCAGCCGGGACAGGAGCTCCTACGAGCAGTACTTC.

This chain joins TRBV5-4 and TRBJ2-3; 8 positions match TRBD2. This CDR3 comprises 15 residues. Germline CDR1 is SGHNT and CDR2 is YYREEE (reference sequence). V gave up 3 bases and J gave up 2 bases; unmatched junction bases: 5. This chain's CDR3 is CASSSAGLVTDTQYF. Written as DNA, the CDR3 is TGTGCCAGCAGCTCGGCGGGACTAGTCACAGATACGCAGTATTTT.

V and J are TRBV19 and TRBJ1-2; D is unresolved. Germline V gene sequence: CDR1 LNHDA, CDR2 SQIVND (reference sequence). V dropped 3 bases and J dropped 6 bases, with 14 bases sitting between them. The CDR3 length is 14 residues. DNA of the CDR3: TGTGCCAGTAGTATGTCTGGGGTATTGCATGGCTACACCTTC. It translates to CASSMSGVLHGYTF.

The chain joins TRBV5-4 to TRBJ1-2; D not resolved. V lost 4 bases and J lost 5, with 12 bases in between. Germline CDR1 is SGHNT and CDR2 is YYREEE (reference sequence). This CDR3 has 13 residues. CDR3: CASSTNGRYGYTF. CDR3 in DNA: TGTGCCAGCAGCACCAATGGACGGTATGGCTACACCTTC.

The chain uses TRBV5-6 and TRBJ2-7; 7 bases agree with TRBD1. CDR1 and CDR2 (germline): SGHDT, YYEEEE. The CDR3 loop spans 15 amino acids. Trimming removed 0 bases from V and 2 bases from J; junction bases left unmatched: 5. This CDR3 is CASSLGRQGTYEQYF. CDR3 nucleotides: TGTGCCAGCAGCTTGGGCCGACAGGGTACCTACGAGCAGTACTTC.

The chain carries TRBV7-8 and TRBJ1-3; D unresolved. The CDR3 contains 15 residues. V gave up 1 base and J gave up 1 base, with 8 bases separating them. The V gene's germline CDR1 is SGHVS and CDR2 FQNEAQ. In nucleotides, the CDR3 is TGTGCCAGCAGCTTAGTCGCGTTTTCTGGAAACACCATATATTTT. This sequence encodes CASSLVAFSGNTIYF.

The gene calls are TRBV5-6 and TRBJ2-1; 7 bases fit TRBD2. There are 16 residues in the CDR3. Germline CDR1 SGHDT, CDR2 YYEEEE. V lost 4 bases to trimming and J lost 4 bases; unmatched junction nucleotides: 11. CDR3 region: CASSGQEAGGYNEQFF. In DNA, the CDR3 is TGTGCCAGCAGCGGCCAAGAGGCCGGGGGGTACAATGAGCAGTTCTTC.

J is TRBJ1-1 and V is TRBV30; D remains ambiguous. Germline CDR1 reads GTSNPN; CDR2 reads SVGIG (reference sequence). The CDR3 length is 11 residues. Trimming took off 3 bases at V and 0 bases at J, with 2 bases between the two ends. The CDR3 nucleotides are TGTGCCTGGAGGATGAACACTGAAGCTTTCTTT. This gives the protein CAWRMNTEAFF.

This rearrangement joins TRBV6-5 to TRBJ1-6, with TRBD1 as a possible D gene (6 bases). V lost 8 bases to trimming and J lost 13 bases, with 15 bases between them. CDR3 length: 12 amino acids. The V gene's germline CDR1 is MNHEY and CDR2 SVGAGI. CDR3 in amino acids: CASLQGIPPLHF. CDR3 DNA: TGTGCCAGCCTCCAGGGGATCCCCCCCCTCCACTTT.

V gene TRBV30 combines with J gene TRBJ1-4, with 10 bases fitting TRBD1. This CDR3 spans 13 amino acids. Germline trimming cut 8 bases from V and 8 bases from J; bases unmatched to any gene: 8. Germline CDR1 is GTSNPN and CDR2 is SVGIG (reference sequence). The CDR3 is CARTGGIGEKLFF. The CDR3 DNA follows: TGTGCCCGGACAGGGGGAATAGGCGAAAAACTGTTTTTT.

The J gene is TRBJ2-3, the V gene TRBV30, with 10 bases aligning to TRBD2. Looked up from germline, CDR1 is GTSNPN and CDR2 is SVGIG (reference sequence). This CDR3 is built from 16 residues. V gave up 2 bases and J gave up 9 bases; unmatched junction bases: 14. CDR3 residues: CAWSPRGLAPQGTQYF. The DNA of the CDR3 is TGTGCCTGGAGTCCCAGGGGACTAGCGCCCCAGGGCACGCAGTATTTT.

The chain couples TRBV15 to TRBJ2-2, with a possible D match to TRBD2 (7 bases). The CDR3 is 14 amino acids. Trimming took 3 bases from V and 6 from J, leaving 11 bases between them. The germline CDR1 and CDR2 sequences are LNHNV and YYDKDF (reference sequence). In DNA, the CDR3 is TGTGCCACCAGCAGGGGGGCGGGAGCCGGGGAGCTGTTTTTT. Its protein is CATSRGAGAGELFF.

The chain carries TRBV5-4 and TRBJ2-3; D is unresolved. This CDR3 has 14 amino acids. V gave up 0 bases and J gave up 1 base, with 6 bases separating them. CDR1 SGHNT and CDR2 YYREEE come from the germline V gene (reference sequence). The CDR3: CASSLERRTDTQYF. The CDR3 region has the DNA TGTGCCAGCAGCTTGGAGCGACGCACAGATACGCAGTATTTT.

J is TRBJ1-1 and V is TRBV10-2; TRBD1 might be the D (5 bases). With 0 bases removed from V and 1 base from J, the gap between germline ends came to 18 bases. The germline V gene has CDR1 WSHSY and CDR2 SAAADI. The length of the CDR3 is 18 residues. As DNA, the CDR3 is TGCGCCAGCAGTGAGTCGACAATGGGACGGATACGGAACACTGAAGCTTTCTTT. Translated, it gives CASSESTMGRIRNTEAFF.

The J gene is TRBJ1-5, the V gene TRBV18; D might be TRBD1 (6 bases). Germline CDR1 KGHSH, CDR2 LQKENI. The CDR3 totals 14 residues. V was clipped by 0 bases and J by 5 bases, with 8 bases between them. CDR3 DNA: TGTGCCAGCTCACCACCGGACAGTTATCAGCCCCAGCATTTT. It yields the protein CASSPPDSYQPQHF.

The chain recombines TRBV28 with TRBJ2-3, with D uncertain. V lost 8 bases to trimming and J lost 3 bases, with 18 bases between them. Germline-derived CDR1 and CDR2 are MDHEN and SYDVKM. The CDR3 runs to 15 residues. The CDR3 is CASGSPPDLTDTQYF. The DNA of the CDR3 is TGTGCCAGCGGAAGTCCCCCGGACCTTACAGATACGCAGTATTTT.

The V gene is TRBV5-1, the J gene TRBJ2-7; the D call may be TRBD1 or TRBD2 (5 bases each). Trimming removed 2 bases from V and 1 base from J, with 10 bases in between. Germline V gene sequence: CDR1 SGHRS, CDR2 YFSETQ. This CDR3 comprises 14 residues. The CDR3 here is CASSLRDLSYEQYF. Here the CDR3 DNA reads TGCGCCAGCAGCTTAAGGGACCTATCCTACGAGCAGTACTTC.

This clone occurred once. The rearrangement links TRBV7-9 to TRBJ2-7; 8 bases are a match to TRBD2. The CDR3 is 14 amino acids. Per germline, CDR1 SEHNR and CDR2 FQNEAQ (reference sequence). V shed 5 bases and J 5 bases; nucleotides not matched to a gene: 8. The CDR3 is CASSLQAGENEQYF. DNA for the CDR3: TGTGCCAGCAGCCTACAAGCGGGAGAAAACGAGCAGTACTTC.

V gene TRBV7-8 combines with J gene TRBJ2-7; a weak D match, TRBD2 (10 bases). V shed 5 bases and J shed 4 bases, with 33 bases lying between them. This CDR3 comprises 20 residues. The V gene's germline CDR1 is SGHVS and CDR2 FQNEAQ. Here the CDR3 reads CASSRTGTGLIAGGSYEQYF. CDR3 coding DNA: TGTGCCAGCAGCCGAACCGGGACAGGGTTGATAGCGGGAGGTTCTTACGAGCAGTACTTC.

The chain carries TRBV6-1 and TRBJ1-4; a weak D match, TRBD1 (5 bases). This CDR3 is built from 14 residues. Trimming stripped 2 bases from V and 5 bases from J, with 9 bases between. Germline V gene data show CDR1 as MNHNS and CDR2 as SASEGT. In DNA, the CDR3 is TGTGCCAGCAGTGAACGTCGACAGAATGAAAAACTGTTTTTT. Translation: CASSERRQNEKLFF.